The clone carrying this T cell receptor beta chain showed up many times. Its antigen is unknown. The sample originates from a study of neurological immune-mediated disorders. Study-level points and caveats: The greatest degree of TCR clonal expansion was observed in HTLV-1-associated myelopathy, with the lowest in multiple sclerosis, below that of healthy controls.

The CDR3 extends over 16 amino acids. Trimming removed 4 bases from V and 1 base from J, with 12 bases in between. Germline V gene sequence: CDR1 SGHRS, CDR2 YFSETQ. It was by 5'RACE with 10-nucleotide random UMIs that the cDNA was made. TCRdb re-analysed the 5' RACE reads in MiXCR, keeping a single row per CDR3 protein. Of 93,000 or so distinct CDR3 sequences in the sample, 10% to 14% were seen once. Time point described: longitudinal time-point 3. Stored at -80 C, 2 million PBMCs were the source of the unsorted libraries. The chain joins TRBV5-1 to TRBJ2-6, with D perhaps matching TRBD1 (7 bases). This TCR came from a female donor with HTLV-1-associated myelopathy (HAM/TSP). The sample taken for sequencing was PBMCs. CDR3 bases: TGCGCCAGCAGCGGGAGGACAGGATCTGGGGCCAACGTCCTGACTTTC. Its protein is CASSGRTGSGANVLTF.